The following is a TCR beta chain sequence with its context. Its matching antigen is unknown. This entry belongs to a study of T-cell memory formation after mild COVID-19. In TCRdb, the 5' RACE reads were re-called with MiXCR into one record per CDR3 protein. The data contain about 130,000 distinct CDR3 sequences, roughly a quarter of them seen just once; the ten biggest clones take up approximately 25%. V was clipped by 5 bases and J by 2 bases, with 18 bases between them. Germline V gene sequence: CDR1 SEHNR, CDR2 FQNEAQ (reference sequence). The CDR3 is 16 amino acids. Findings and caveats of the study: There were some responding clones in pre-infection memory, which suggested that cross-reactive memory had joined.

The chain carries TRBV7-9 and TRBJ1-1; weak D call: TRBD1 (6 bases). This TCR came from an adult woman who had mild COVID-19 (a few samples of this study predate the infection). Cell type and time point are not known. The specimen sequenced was PBMCs or a T cell subset sorted from them (not recorded which). The CDR3 spells CASSPGLVRGNTEAFF. CDR3 nucleotide sequence: TGTGCCAGCAGCCCAGGGTTGGTCAGGGGTAACACTGAAGCTTTCTTT.